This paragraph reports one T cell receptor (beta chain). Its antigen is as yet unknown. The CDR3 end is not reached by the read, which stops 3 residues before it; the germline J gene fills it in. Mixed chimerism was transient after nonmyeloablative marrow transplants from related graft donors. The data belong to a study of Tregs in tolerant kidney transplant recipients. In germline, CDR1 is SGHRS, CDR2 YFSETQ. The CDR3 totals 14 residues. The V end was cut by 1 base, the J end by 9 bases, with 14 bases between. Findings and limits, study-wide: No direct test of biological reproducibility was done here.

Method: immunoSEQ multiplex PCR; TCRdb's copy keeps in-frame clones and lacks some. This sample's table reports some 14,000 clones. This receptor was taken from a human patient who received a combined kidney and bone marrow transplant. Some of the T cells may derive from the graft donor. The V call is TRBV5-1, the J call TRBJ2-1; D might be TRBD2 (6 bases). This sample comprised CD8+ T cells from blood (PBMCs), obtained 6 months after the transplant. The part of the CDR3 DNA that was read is TGCGCCAGCAGCTTGTGGGAGGCCAGCGGTGAG. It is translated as CASSLWEASGE. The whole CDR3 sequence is CASSLWEASGEQFF. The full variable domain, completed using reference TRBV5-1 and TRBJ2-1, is KAGVTQTPRYLIKTRGQQVTLSCSPISGHRSVSWYQQTPGQGLQFLFEYFSETQRNKGNFPGRFSGRQFSNSRSEMNVSTLELGDSALYLCASSLWEASGEQFFGPGTRLTVL.